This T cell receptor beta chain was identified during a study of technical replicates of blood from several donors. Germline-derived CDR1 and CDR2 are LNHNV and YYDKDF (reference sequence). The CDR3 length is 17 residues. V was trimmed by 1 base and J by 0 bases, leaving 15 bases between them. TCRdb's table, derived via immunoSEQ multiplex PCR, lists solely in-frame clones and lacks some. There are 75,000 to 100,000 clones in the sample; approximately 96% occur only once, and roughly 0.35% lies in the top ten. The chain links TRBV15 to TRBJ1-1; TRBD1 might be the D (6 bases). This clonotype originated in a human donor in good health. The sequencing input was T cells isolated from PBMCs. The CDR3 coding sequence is TGTGCCACCAGCAGAGCCTTTCTGGGACAAGTGAACACTGAAGCTTTCTTT. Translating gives CATSRAFLGQVNTEAFF.